This T cell receptor (beta chain) was profiled in a study of T cell responses to AZD1222 COVID-19 vaccine. Assay: immunoSEQ multiplex PCR; the TCRdb copy retains only in-frame clones and omits some. Its table lists over 130,000 clones. V lost 2 bases to trimming and J lost 8 bases; unmatched junction nucleotides: 10. In germline, CDR1 is KGHSH, CDR2 LQKENI. The CDR3 totals 15 residues. This TCR was sampled from an adult in good health. The gene calls are TRBV18 and TRBJ1-1; TRBD1 agrees at 8 bases. The sample taken for sequencing was peripheral blood. The CDR3 nucleotides read TGTGCCAGCTCACCAGGGAGCAGGGGGCATCAAGAAGCTTTCTTT. Its protein is CASSPGSRGHQEAFF.